These 25 T cell receptor beta chains came from one sample sequenced in a study of shared T cell receptors in the human thymus. Clones were sequenced by immunoSEQ multiplex PCR, and TCRdb holds only the in-frame ones, with some missing. The data show some 700,000 clones, 70% to 90% seen once. The data also belong to a second study, concerning human thymus T cells.

Sequences were obtained from thymocytes. The receptor set was obtained from a boy younger than two with a congenital heart defect.

The chain has TRBV9 and TRBJ2-2, with D possibly being TRBD1 (5 bases). The CDR3 consists of 13 residues. Germline V gives CDR1 SGDLS, CDR2 YYNGEE. V was cut by 4 bases and J by 6 bases, with 10 bases left in between. The CDR3 DNA reads TGTGCCAGCAGCTCCAAGGGGCCCGGGGAGCTGTTTTTT. Its translation is CASSSKGPGELFF.

The chain couples TRBV2 to TRBJ1-1; D is uncertain. CDR1 SNHLY and CDR2 FYNNEI come from the germline V gene. This CDR3 contains 11 residues. V was pared by 7 bases and J by 0 bases, with 3 bases between. The CDR3 DNA reads TGTGCCAGCATAATGAACACTGAAGCTTTCTTT. Protein: CASIMNTEAFF.

V gene TRBV5-4 combines with J gene TRBJ2-3; 9 nucleotides agree with TRBD2. The junction had 5 bases not matched to a gene; V was cut back by 0 bases and J by 3 bases. CDR3 length: 16 residues. Germline V gives CDR1 SGHNT, CDR2 YYREEE (reference sequence). In DNA form, the CDR3 reads TGTGCCAGCAGCTTGGCGCGGGAGGGTGTAACAGATACGCAGTATTTT. It encodes CASSLAREGVTDTQYF.

The chain employs TRBV19 and TRBJ2-1; TRBD2 matches 7 bases. CDR1 LNHDA and CDR2 SQIVND come from the germline V gene (reference sequence). This CDR3 has 16 amino acids. V was pared by 5 bases and J by 3 bases, with 10 bases of the junction left unmatched. The CDR3 loop is CASSANGGLYYNEQFF. As DNA, the CDR3 is TGTGCCAGTAGTGCCAACGGGGGACTATACTACAATGAGCAGTTCTTC.

J is TRBJ2-7 and V is TRBV6-5; 8 nucleotides align to TRBD1. This CDR3 contains 15 residues. Germline V gene sequence: CDR1 MNHEY, CDR2 SVGAGI. Losses at the gene ends were 6 bases for V and 1 base for J; bases not matched to a gene: 8. For the CDR3, the DNA is TGTGCCAGCAGAGCTCCGGGACAGGCGTCCTACGAGCAGTACTTC. Translated, it gives CASRAPGQASYEQYF.

The chain employs TRBV5-5 and TRBJ2-5, with D possibly matching TRBD1 (6 bases). V lost 4 bases and J 4 bases, leaving 14 bases between the germline ends. The CDR3 runs to 14 residues. Germline V lookup: CDR1 SGHKS, CDR2 YYEKEE (reference sequence). DNA for the CDR3: TGTGCCAGCAGCCCCTCGGCAGGGGCAGAGACCCAGTACTTC. It translates to CASSPSAGAETQYF.

The chain combines TRBV9 with TRBJ2-2; 8 bases map to TRBD1. J was trimmed by 2 bases and V by 5 bases; bases with no gene match: 11. From germline, CDR1 is SGDLS and CDR2 YYNGEE. The CDR3 length is 17 residues. CDR3 residues: CASRVTTGATNTGELFF. The DNA of the CDR3 is TGTGCCAGCAGGGTAACGACAGGGGCTACCAACACCGGGGAGCTGTTTTTT.

V and J are TRBV7-2 and TRBJ2-1, with 10 bases fitting TRBD1. V lost 1 base to trimming and J lost 7 bases; unmatched junction nucleotides: 4. The CDR3 covers 15 residues. Per the germline V gene, CDR1 is SGHTA and CDR2 is FQGNSA. The CDR3 coding sequence is TGTGCCAGCAGCTTAGGGGACAGGGGTAGAAATGAGCAGTTCTTC. Translated, it gives CASSLGDRGRNEQFF.

Worth noting for this clone: This sample also contains other DNA sequences that code for the same CDR3. This chain joins TRBV28 and TRBJ1-5; TRBD1 might be the D (5 bases). Trimming took 3 bases from V and 6 from J, leaving 12 bases between them. CDR1 MDHEN and CDR2 SYDVKM come from the germline V gene. The CDR3 contains 14 residues. The DNA of the CDR3 is TGTGCCAGCAGTTTCCCCAGGGAGGGTCAGCCCCAGCATTTT. Its translation: CASSFPREGQPQHF.

This chain uses TRBV5-4 with TRBJ2-7, with D possibly being TRBD2 (6 bases). V dropped 1 base and J dropped 2 bases, with 10 bases sitting between them. CDR3 length equals 14 residues. Germline CDR1 reads SGHNT; CDR2 reads YYREEE (reference sequence). This CDR3 is CASSLSREAYEQYF. The CDR3 coding sequence is TGTGCCAGCAGCTTGTCCAGGGAGGCCTACGAGCAGTACTTC. The variable domain in full, completed from reference TRBV5-4 and TRBJ2-7, reads ETGVTQSPTHLIKTRGQQVTLRCSSQSGHNTVSWYQQALGQGPQFIFQYYREEENGRGNFPPRFSGLQFPNYSSELNVNALELDDSALYLCASSLSREAYEQYFGPGTRLTVT.

J is TRBJ1-5 and V is TRBV7-6; a possible D gene is TRBD1 (5 bases). CDR3 length equals 15 residues. Trimming removed 5 bases from V and 2 bases from J, with 13 bases in between. Germline CDR1 SGHVS, CDR2 FNYEAQ. The CDR3 DNA is TGTGCCAGCAGCCCGCTAGGGGAGGGCAATCAGCCCCAGCATTTT. Protein sequence: CASSPLGEGNQPQHF.

CDR3 bases: TGTGCCAGCAGGCGATATAGCGGGCCCTACGAGCAGTACTTC. Translated: CASRRYSGPYEQYF. The V call is TRBV28, the J call TRBJ2-7, with 7 bases that match TRBD2. The J segment lost 2 bases and the V segment lost 6 bases, leaving 7 bases of the junction unmatched. Germline values: CDR1 MDHEN, CDR2 SYDVKM. This CDR3 comprises 14 residues.

V is TRBV30 and J is TRBJ2-1; 14 bases line up with TRBD2. This CDR3 has 18 amino acids. V shed 5 bases and J 2 bases; nucleotides not matched to a gene: 11. CDR1 and CDR2 (germline): GTSNPN, SVGIG (reference sequence). The chain's CDR3 is CAWVTGTSGSPPYNEQFF. The CDR3 DNA reads as TGTGCCTGGGTAACCGGGACTAGCGGGAGCCCACCCTACAATGAGCAGTTCTTC.

CDR3 residues: CASSKAPETGGTNLAKNIQYF. For the CDR3, the DNA is TGTGCCAGCAGCAAAGCCCCTGAGACAGGGGGTACCAATCTAGCCAAAAACATTCAGTACTTC. The chain joins TRBV21-1 to TRBJ2-4; the D call in the table, TRBD1, was not verified against the DNA. TRBV21-1 corresponds to a pseudogene. The CDR3 loop spans 21 amino acids.

The V call is TRBV7-9, the J call TRBJ2-7; possibly TRBD2 for D (5 bases). The CDR3 runs to 13 residues. Deletions cut 5 bases from V and 0 bases from J, with 8 bases between. Germline V gene sequence: CDR1 SEHNR, CDR2 FQNEAQ (reference sequence). As DNA, the CDR3 is TGTGCCAGCAGCCGGAGGCACTCCTACGAGCAGTACTTC. This sequence encodes CASSRRHSYEQYF.

The chain joins TRBV12-2 to TRBJ2-7; the table gives TRBD1 as D, unverified against the DNA. TRBV12-2 is deemed a pseudogene. The CDR3 consists of 14 residues. The CDR3 DNA is TGTGCAAGTCGCCCCCGACAGCTAAACTACGAGCAGTACTTC. Translated: CASRPRQLNYEQYF.

The rearrangement links TRBV6-5 to TRBJ2-7, with 8 bases fitting TRBD2. Losses at the gene ends were 6 bases for V and 2 bases for J; bases not matched to a gene: 9. The CDR3 runs 15 residues. Germline CDR1 reads MNHEY; CDR2 reads SVGAGI. Here the CDR3 DNA reads TGTGCCAGCAGCCCCATAGCGGGGAACGCCTACGAGCAGTACTTC. It translates to CASSPIAGNAYEQYF.

The gene calls are TRBV15 and TRBJ2-5, with 8 bases fitting TRBD2. CDR3 size: 16 residues. Losses at the gene ends were 0 bases for V and 2 bases for J; bases not matched to a gene: 5. The germline CDR1 and CDR2 sequences are LNHNV and YYDKDF (reference sequence). CDR3: CATSRDRGGLQETQYF. CDR3 sequence (DNA): TGTGCCACCAGCAGAGATCGGGGGGGCTTGCAAGAGACCCAGTACTTC. Using reference TRBV15 and TRBJ2-5 for the parts outside the CDR3, the full variable domain is DAMVIQNPRYQVTQFGKPVTLSCSQTLNHNVMYWYQQKSSQAPKLLFHYYDKDFNNEADTPDNFQSRRPNTSFCFLDIRSPGLGDTAMYLCATSRDRGGLQETQYFGPGTRLLVL.

CDR3 residues: CASSEQGASYEQYF. CDR3 DNA sequence: TGTGCCAGCAGTGAACAGGGGGCCTCCTACGAGCAGTACTTC. This chain uses TRBV27 with TRBJ2-7; TRBD1 matches 9 bases. The CDR3 runs 14 residues. With V trimmed by 5 bases and J by 0 bases, 2 bases remained unmatched. Germline V lookup: CDR1 MNHEY, CDR2 SMNVEV (reference sequence).

The CDR3 here is CASTRRGERQFF. The CDR3 nucleotides read TGTGCCAGCACCCGACGGGGGGAGCGGCAGTTCTTC. V usage is TRBV11-2 and J usage is TRBJ2-1; 7 bases agree with TRBD2. The CDR3 spans 12 residues. Germline V gene lookup returns CDR1 SGHAT and CDR2 FQNNGV. V trimming: 7 bases; J trimming: 12 bases; junction bases outside the gene matches: 9.

V is TRBV7-9 and J is TRBJ2-6; D possibly corresponds to TRBD2 (5 bases). This CDR3 has 17 residues. Trimming shortened V by 0 bases and J by 2 bases, and 11 bases separated the two germline ends. Germline V gives CDR1 SEHNR, CDR2 FQNEAQ (reference sequence). The CDR3 spells CASSLAPRRTGANVLTF. In DNA, the CDR3 is TGTGCCAGCAGCTTAGCCCCTCGGAGGACTGGGGCCAACGTCCTGACTTTC. Combining the CDR3 with reference TRBV7-9 and TRBJ2-6 gives the whole variable domain DTGVSQNPRHKITKRGQNVTFRCDPISEHNRLYWYRQTLGQGPEFLTYFQNEAQLEKSRLLSDRFSAERPKGSFSTLEIQRTEQGDSAMYLCASSLAPRRTGANVLTFGAGSRLTVL.

This clone was counted once. The rearrangement joins TRBV6-1 to TRBJ2-3; a possible D gene is TRBD2 (7 bases). There are 12 residues in the CDR3. V shed 2 bases and J shed 8 bases, with 8 bases lying between them. Germline V lookup: CDR1 MNHNS, CDR2 SASEGT. In DNA form, the CDR3 reads TGTGCCAGCAGTGAAAGGGGGGGTACGCAGTATTTT. Its translation is CASSERGGTQYF.

This clone was observed once. The chain employs TRBV6-4 and TRBJ2-3; 8 bases align to TRBD2. V was pared by 5 bases and J by 4 bases, with 5 bases of the junction left unmatched. CDR1 and CDR2 from the germline V gene are MRHNA and SNTAGT. The CDR3 consists of 14 residues. CDR3 sequence reads: CASSRGLEADTQYF. DNA for the CDR3: TGTGCCAGCAGTAGGGGACTAGAGGCAGATACGCAGTATTTT.

The chain recombines TRBV10-3 with TRBJ2-3, with D possibly matching TRBD1 (5 bases). CDR3 length: 13 residues. V was shortened by 7 bases and J by 1 base, with 9 bases between the two germline ends. The germline V gene encodes CDR1 ENHRY and CDR2 SYGVKD. CDR3 amino acids: CAITRAGTDTQYF. The CDR3 bases are TGTGCCATCACCAGGGCAGGCACAGATACGCAGTATTTT.

This chain joins TRBV27 and TRBJ2-1, with 7 bases aligning to TRBD2. There are 16 residues in the CDR3. Trimming cost V 8 bases and J 2 bases; bases outside gene matches: 12. Germline V gene lookup returns CDR1 MNHEY and CDR2 SMNVEV (reference sequence). The CDR3 sequence is CASLNRGEPPYNEQFF. Written as DNA, the CDR3 is TGTGCCAGCCTTAACCGGGGGGAACCCCCCTACAATGAGCAGTTCTTC.